A selection of T cell receptor beta chains follows, all from one sample in a study of T cells in Graves' hyperthyroidism and ophthalmopathy. TCRdb fed the multiplex PCR reads into MiXCR, producing one record per CDR3 protein. The table has roughly 800,000 distinct CDR3 sequences, 38% seen once. Sequencing was carried out using blood. The receptors were gathered from a man in his late teens or twenties with Graves' hyperthyroidism. Both conserved end residues are part of each CDR3. Each record gives: CDR3 DNA, CDR3 protein, J gene, V gene, D gene, clone size. D genes are given only for firm matches. The listing skips clone size in some rows; elsewhere it reads once, few, many or a size class.

CDR3 DNA: TGTGCCAGCAGCCACCCGGGAAGGGTACACACCTTC
CDR3 protein: CASSHPGRVHTF
J gene: TRBJ1-2
V gene: TRBV3-1
D gene: .
clone size: .

CDR3 DNA: TGCAGTGCTAGAGGAAGAGGGGCCAGCGAAGAGACCCAGTACTTC
CDR3 protein: CSARGRGASEETQYF
J gene: TRBJ2-5
V gene: TRBV20-1
D gene: .
clone size: few

CDR3 DNA: TGTGCCAGCAGCGCCGAGGCGGAGCCCCAGCATTTT
CDR3 protein: CASSAEAEPQHF
J gene: TRBJ1-5
V gene: TRBV9
D gene: .
clone size: .

CDR3 DNA: TGCAGTGCCGCGGGACAGGGGCATGGCTACACCTTC
CDR3 protein: CSAAGQGHGYTF
J gene: TRBJ1-2
V gene: TRBV20-1
D gene: TRBD1
clone size: .

CDR3 DNA: TGTGCCAGCAGTGCGGCAGGGGATGGAAAACTGTTTTTT
CDR3 protein: CASSAAGDGKLFF
J gene: TRBJ1-4
V gene: TRBV2
D gene: .
clone size: .

CDR3 DNA: TGCGCCAGCAGCCAAGGAGCAGGCCCGACGGAAGCTTTCTTT
CDR3 protein: CASSQGAGPTEAFF
J gene: TRBJ1-1
V gene: TRBV7-2
D gene: .
clone size: .

CDR3 DNA: TGCAGCGTGCGGGGACAGATCTACGAGCAGTACTTC
CDR3 protein: CSVRGQIYEQYF
J gene: TRBJ2-7
V gene: TRBV29-1
D gene: .
clone size: many

CDR3 DNA: TGTGCCACCAGCAGAGATCGTGGGGTCGGGGGTTCCGAGCAGTACTTC
CDR3 protein: CATSRDRGVGGSEQYF
J gene: TRBJ2-7
V gene: TRBV15
D gene: .
clone size: .

CDR3 DNA: TGTGCCAGCAGTTTACCGCAGACAGGGGACAACTACGAGCAGTACTTC
CDR3 protein: CASSLPQTGDNYEQYF
J gene: TRBJ2-7
V gene: TRBV6-1
D gene: TRBD1
clone size: .

CDR3 DNA: TGTGCCAGCAGCTGGGACGGTTATAATGAAAAACTGTTTTTT
CDR3 protein: CASSWDGYNEKLFF
J gene: TRBJ1-4
V gene: TRBV5-4
D gene: .
clone size: few

CDR3 DNA: TGTGCCAGCAGCGTGTCAGGACAGGGGGGTTTCTACGAGCAGTACTTC
CDR3 protein: CASSVSGQGGFYEQYF
J gene: TRBJ2-7
V gene: TRBV9
D gene: TRBD1
clone size: few

CDR3 DNA: TGCAGCGGGAGGTGGGAGACCCAGTACTTC
CDR3 protein: CSGRWETQYF
J gene: TRBJ2-5
V gene: TRBV29-1
D gene: .
clone size: .

CDR3 DNA: TGCGCCAGCAGCCCGGACACCTACACTGAAGCTTTCTTT
CDR3 protein: CASSPDTYTEAFF
J gene: TRBJ1-1
V gene: TRBV4-1
D gene: .
clone size: .

CDR3 DNA: TGTGCCAGCAGTGAGCAAGGCCTGGGACAAGCTTTCTTT
CDR3 protein: CASSEQGLGQAFF
J gene: TRBJ1-1
V gene: TRBV10-2
D gene: .
clone size: .

CDR3 DNA: TGTGCCAGCAGCTTGGGGTCTAGTTCCTACTACGAGCAGTACTTC
CDR3 protein: CASSLGSSSYYEQYF
J gene: TRBJ2-7
V gene: TRBV24-1
D gene: .
clone size: few

CDR3 DNA: TGTGCCAGCAAAGGGGGATCAAGTCCTGGAAACACCATATATTTT
CDR3 protein: CASKGGSSPGNTIYF
J gene: TRBJ1-3
V gene: TRBV25-1
D gene: .
clone size: .

CDR3 DNA: TGTGCCACCAGTGATGACAGGGTTGCTGGCTACACCTTC
CDR3 protein: CATSDDRVAGYTF
J gene: TRBJ1-2
V gene: TRBV24-1
D gene: TRBD1
clone size: .

CDR3 DNA: TGTGCCACCAGGGGGGGAGGCGGCGAGCAGTACTTC
CDR3 protein: CATRGGGGEQYF
J gene: TRBJ2-7
V gene: TRBV6-6
D gene: .
clone size: .

CDR3 DNA: TGTGTCAGCAGTCCTTCGGGACCCCAAGAGACCCAGTACTTC
CDR3 protein: CVSSPSGPQETQYF
J gene: TRBJ2-5
V gene: TRBV2
D gene: .
clone size: .

CDR3 DNA: TGTGCCAGCAGCTTGGATCTTCAGGGCCCCTACGAGCAGTACTTC
CDR3 protein: CASSLDLQGPYEQYF
J gene: TRBJ2-7
V gene: TRBV7-9
D gene: .
clone size: few

CDR3 DNA: TGCGCCAGCAGCTTGACTGGGCAGAACACTGAAGCTTTCTTT
CDR3 protein: CASSLTGQNTEAFF
J gene: TRBJ1-1
V gene: TRBV5-1
D gene: .
clone size: many

CDR3 DNA: TGCAGCGTCCTGGGTTCAGAGCTGTTTTTT
CDR3 protein: CSVLGSELFF
J gene: TRBJ2-2
V gene: TRBV29-1
D gene: .
clone size: many

CDR3 DNA: TGTGCCAGCAGCTTGGATTGGCACCCGATGAACACTGAAGCTTTCTTT
CDR3 protein: CASSLDWHPMNTEAFF
J gene: TRBJ1-1
V gene: TRBV5-5
D gene: .
clone size: .

CDR3 DNA: TGCAGTGCTAGAGCGGCAGCCATGAACACTGAAGCTTTCTTT
CDR3 protein: CSARAAAMNTEAFF
J gene: TRBJ1-1
V gene: TRBV20-1
D gene: .
clone size: .

CDR3 DNA: TGCGCCAGCAGCTGGGGAAGTAATGAGGTCGATAAACTGTTTTTT
CDR3 protein: CASSWGSNEVDKLFF
J gene: TRBJ1-4
V gene: TRBV5-1
D gene: .
clone size: .

CDR3 DNA: TGTGCCAGCCGAAGGGGGGGAACCTACGAGCAGTACTTC
CDR3 protein: CASRRGGTYEQYF
J gene: TRBJ2-7
V gene: TRBV25-1
D gene: .
clone size: many

CDR3 DNA: TGCAGCCCAAGGGGACAGACTGAAGCTTTCTTT
CDR3 protein: CSPRGQTEAFF
J gene: TRBJ1-1
V gene: TRBV29-1
D gene: TRBD1
clone size: once

CDR3 DNA: TGTGCCACCAGTGATGACAGGGACACGGAGAAACTGTTTTTT
CDR3 protein: CATSDDRDTEKLFF
J gene: TRBJ1-4
V gene: TRBV24-1
D gene: TRBD1
clone size: many

CDR3 DNA: TGTGCCAGCAGGCCGCTCGGACTAGCGGGAGTCCCGGCCGGGGAGCTGTTTTTT
CDR3 protein: CASRPLGLAGVPAGELFF
J gene: TRBJ2-2
V gene: TRBV11-2
D gene: TRBD2
clone size: .

CDR3 DNA: TGTGCCAGCAGCTTAGCGGGGGGCGTGGCGGAGACCCAGTACTTC
CDR3 protein: CASSLAGGVAETQYF
J gene: TRBJ2-5
V gene: TRBV7-2
D gene: .
clone size: .

CDR3 DNA: TGCGCCAGCAGCCAAGTTCGGGACAGCGACCGTTGGCCCCAGCATTTT
CDR3 protein: CASSQVRDSDRWPQHF
J gene: TRBJ1-5
V gene: TRBV4-1
D gene: TRBD1
clone size: .

CDR3 DNA: TGTGCCACCAGTGACCCGGGGGTAGCGGGAAGAGAGACCCAGTACTTC
CDR3 protein: CATSDPGVAGRETQYF
J gene: TRBJ2-5
V gene: TRBV24-1
D gene: TRBD2
clone size: many

CDR3 DNA: TGTGCCAGCAGCCCGGGACAGGGCTCTCGGCCCCAGCATTTT
CDR3 protein: CASSPGQGSRPQHF
J gene: TRBJ1-5
V gene: TRBV7-9
D gene: TRBD1
clone size: few

CDR3 DNA: TGCAGCGTTTTCAACAACCAAGAGACCCAGTACTTC
CDR3 protein: CSVFNNQETQYF
J gene: TRBJ2-5
V gene: TRBV29-1
D gene: .
clone size: many

CDR3 DNA: TGTGCCAGCTTGGGTGTGGGCAATCAGCCCCAGCATTTT
CDR3 protein: CASLGVGNQPQHF
J gene: TRBJ1-5
V gene: TRBV19
D gene: .
clone size: .

CDR3 DNA: TGTGCCAGCAGCCCCCTTCTCTCAGGGTCGGGGGAAAAACTGTTTTTT
CDR3 protein: CASSPLLSGSGEKLFF
J gene: TRBJ1-4
V gene: TRBV9
D gene: .
clone size: .